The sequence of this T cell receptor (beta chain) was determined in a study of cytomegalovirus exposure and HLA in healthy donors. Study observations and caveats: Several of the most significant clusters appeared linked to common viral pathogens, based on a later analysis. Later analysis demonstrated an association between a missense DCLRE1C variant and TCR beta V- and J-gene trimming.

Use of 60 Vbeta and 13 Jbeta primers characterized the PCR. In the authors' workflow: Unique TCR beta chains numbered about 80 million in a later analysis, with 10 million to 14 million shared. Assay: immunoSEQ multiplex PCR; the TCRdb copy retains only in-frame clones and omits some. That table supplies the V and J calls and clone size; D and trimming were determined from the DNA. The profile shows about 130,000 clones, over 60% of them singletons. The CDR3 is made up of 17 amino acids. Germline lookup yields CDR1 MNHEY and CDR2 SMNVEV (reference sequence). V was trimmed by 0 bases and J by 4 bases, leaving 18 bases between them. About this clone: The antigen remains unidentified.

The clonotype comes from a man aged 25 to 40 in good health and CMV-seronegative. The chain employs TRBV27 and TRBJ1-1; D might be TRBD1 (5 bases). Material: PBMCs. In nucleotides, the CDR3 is TGTGCCAGCAGTTTATCGATACAACTAGGAGGGGCCACTGAAGCTTTCTTT. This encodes CASSLSIQLGGATEAFF.